This TCR beta chain was obtained from a study of shared clonotypes between healthy human individuals. Study-level points and caveats: Clonotype sharing across several donors was observed for around 4.8% of naive CD4 clonotypes. Researchers sampled blood only, noting tissue repertoires likely differ.

Note on this clone: Its matching antigen is unknown.

This CDR3 contains 15 residues. Trimming removed 3 bases at V and 2 bases at J, with 12 bases between. Germline values: CDR1 KGHSH, CDR2 LQKENI. Deep was the level at which the assay was run. TCRdb keeps only in-frame clones here, not all; method: immunoSEQ multiplex PCR. In the table there are about 2.3 million clones, about nine tenths of which are singletons. Input material: naive CD4+ T cells from PBMCs. Subset defined: CD45RA+ positively selected. The genes are TRBV18 and TRBJ2-3; no clear D. The sequence derives from a man between 18 and 29 years old in good health. Some clones in this sample may be carry-over from other donors' samples. The CDR3 nucleotides are TGTGCCAGCTCACCTCTGACTCCCTCCACAGATACGCAGTATTTT. It yields the protein CASSPLTPSTDTQYF. Looking up the rest from reference TRBV18 and TRBJ2-3 gives the full variable domain: NAGVMQNPRHLVRRRGQEARLRCSPMKGHSHVYWYRQLPEEGLKFMVYLQKENIIDESGMPKERFSAEFPKEGPSILRIQQVVRGDSAAYFCASSPLTPSTDTQYFGPGTRLTVL.